The clone carrying this TCR beta chain appeared many times. Antigen unknown. Samples came from axillary lymph nodes draining the breast cancer. This specimen comes from a study of breast tumors, draining lymph nodes, adjacent tissues. This CDR3 spans 18 amino acids. Germline V gene sequence: CDR1 MGHRA, CDR2 YSYEKL. With V trimmed by 1 base and J by 6 bases, 11 bases remained unmatched. TCRdb re-derived calls from the multiplex PCR reads in MiXCR, one entry per CDR3 protein. The profile shows about 110,000 distinct CDR3 sequences, around 30% of them singletons. Study-level points and caveats: Most tumor T cells seemingly derive from lymph node, then expand in tumor. That most tumor T cells come from lymph nodes remained unproven. Luminal-like breast cancer showed significantly higher tumor–nontumor repertoire similarity than basal-like. Tumors had less TCR diversity than lymph nodes, more than nontumor tissue.

The receptor was isolated from a female donor with breast cancer. Some clones in this sample may be carry-over from other donors' samples. V and J are TRBV4-1 and TRBJ2-7; 14 positions agree with TRBD2. Sequences were obtained from axillary lymph node tissue. CDR3 in DNA: TGCGCCAGCAGCCAAGGATCAAGTGTGGGACTAGCGGGAGTCGAGCAGTACTTC. This translates into CASSQGSSVGLAGVEQYF.